Below are 10 T cell receptor beta chains sequenced from a single sample in a study of cytomegalovirus exposure and HLA in healthy donors. A multiplex PCR was run with 60 Vbeta primers and 13 Jbeta primers. Generated by immunoSEQ multiplex PCR, the TCRdb table keeps only in-frame clones and is missing some. The repertoire includes 130,000 or so clones, about four fifths of them detected once, and around 1.8% sits in the top ten. The sequencing sample was made of PBMCs. All receptors derive from a man younger than 30 in good health and CMV-seronegative.

The chain joins TRBV2 to TRBJ1-1; a possible D gene is TRBD1 (6 bases). The V end was cut by 5 bases, the J end by 3 bases, with 19 bases between. CDR1 SNHLY and CDR2 FYNNEI come from the germline V gene. The CDR3 length is 16 residues. The chain's CDR3 is CASSRGGMGRDTEAFF. DNA of the CDR3: TGTGCCAGCAGTAGGGGGGGAATGGGACGGGACACTGAAGCTTTCTTT.

This chain's CDR3 is CASRPGYYGYTF. In nucleotides, the CDR3 is TGCGCCAGCAGGCCGGGATACTATGGCTACACCTTC. This chain links TRBV5-1 with TRBJ1-2, with unresolved D. Germline values: CDR1 SGHRS, CDR2 YFSETQ. The V end was cut by 5 bases, the J end by 3 bases, with 8 bases between. This CDR3 comprises 12 residues.

The V call is TRBV7-9, the J call TRBJ2-4; D unclear. V lost 1 base, J lost 3 bases, and 16 bases lay in between. The CDR3 is made up of 17 amino acids. The germline V gene has CDR1 SEHNR and CDR2 FQNEAQ (reference sequence). In nucleotides, the CDR3 is TGTGCCAGCAGCTTAGGGAAATTTGAGAGAGGCAAAAACATTCAGTACTTC. Amino acid sequence: CASSLGKFERGKNIQYF.

This clone has more than one count but fewer than ten. This chain connects TRBV4-1 to TRBJ1-2; 9 bases line up with TRBD1. The germline V gene encodes CDR1 MGHRA and CDR2 YSYEKL. The CDR3 consists of 13 residues. V dropped 4 bases and J dropped 8; count of bases not matched to a gene: 5. CDR3 loop: CASSLGQGDGYTF. CDR3 nucleotide sequence: TGCGCCAGCAGCCTGGGACAGGGCGACGGCTACACCTTC.

In nucleotides, the CDR3 is TGTGCCAGCAGTTTGGGACAGGGGGTCTACGAGCAGTACTTC. Protein: CASSLGQGVYEQYF. The rearrangement links TRBV6-5 to TRBJ2-7, with 11 bases fitting TRBD1. V lost 4 bases to trimming and J lost 3 bases; unmatched junction nucleotides: 2. Germline V gives CDR1 MNHEY, CDR2 SVGAGI. This CDR3 has 14 amino acids.

This sequence joins TRBV6-1 and TRBJ1-3; D unclear. The CDR3 totals 15 residues. Germline V CDR1 and CDR2: MNHNS, SASEGT. Trimming took off 6 bases at V and 1 base at J, with 13 bases between the two ends. The CDR3, as DNA: TGTGCCAGCAGGGTCCTGGCGGATTCTGGAAACACCATATATTTT. Amino acids: CASRVLADSGNTIYF.

The CDR3 here is CASSRSLDSNYGYTF. CDR3 DNA: TGTGCCAGCAGCCGATCACTGGACAGCAACTATGGCTACACCTTC. The chain employs TRBV7-8 and TRBJ1-2; D might be TRBD1 (6 bases). Germline V lookup: CDR1 SGHVS, CDR2 FQNEAQ. There are 15 residues in the CDR3. Trimming shortened V by 5 bases and J by 2 bases, and 15 bases separated the two germline ends.

This clone showed up just a few times. Here the CDR3 reads CASSLASGQGTEAFF. Written as DNA, the CDR3 is TGTGCCAGCAGCTTAGCCTCGGGACAGGGCACTGAAGCTTTCTTT. The chain recombines TRBV7-6 with TRBJ1-1, with 9 bases lining up with TRBD1. Germline V gene lookup returns CDR1 SGHVS and CDR2 FNYEAQ. CDR3 length: 15 residues. V shed 0 bases, J shed 4 bases, and the junction held 3 bases outside the gene matches.

This rearrangement joins TRBV5-1 to TRBJ2-1; 12 bases fit TRBD2. The V segment lost 2 bases and the J segment 4 bases; nucleotides outside the gene matches: 4. The CDR3 runs 16 residues. Germline lookup yields CDR1 SGHRS and CDR2 YFSETQ. The chain's CDR3 is CASSLALAGGYNEQFF. CDR3 bases: TGCGCCAGCAGCTTAGCCCTAGCGGGGGGGTACAATGAGCAGTTCTTC.

The CDR3 nucleotides read TGTGCCAGCAGCCCCCGGGGGGAAGGGGGGGGGTTCGCGAACACCGGGGAGCTGTTTTTT. Its translation is CASSPRGEGGGFANTGELFF. The V call is TRBV9, the J call TRBJ2-2; possibly TRBD2 for D (7 bases). Germline V CDR1 and CDR2: SGDLS, YYNGEE. CDR3 length equals 20 residues. Trimming took 4 bases from V and 0 from J, leaving 25 bases between them.